These T cell receptor beta chains were read from a single sample in a study of blood T cells in healthy people across ages. One entry per CDR3 protein results from TCRdb running MiXCR on the 5' RACE reads. This sample carries 1,300,000 or so distinct CDR3 sequences, approximately 59% of them seen once, and the ten largest clones take over 5%. Specimen: blood. The receptors were gathered from a man between 18 and 35 years old in good health. CDR3s leave out the opening cysteine and the closing phenylalanine or tryptophan. The order of the fields is clone size, D gene, V gene, J gene, CDR3 protein. A D gene is named only where the DNA matches it firmly. Rows may omit the clone size; those that give it use once, few, many or a size class.

NA	NA	TRBV28	TRBJ1-4	ASSLSPAINEKLF
NA	NA	TRBV7-2	TRBJ2-7	ASSFRGDYEQY
NA	NA	TRBV20-1	TRBJ2-3	SASSMVSGFDADTQY
NA	NA	TRBV7-9	TRBJ2-7	ASSGTQGYEQY
few	TRBD1	TRBV27	TRBJ2-7	ASSLLDGTDGFEQY
NA	NA	TRBV20-1	TRBJ1-6	SAREREEDRSYNSPLH
NA	NA	TRBV6-5	TRBJ1-2	ASSPPPDTPDYGYT
NA	NA	TRBV20-1	TRBJ2-4	SARGDADSKNIQY
NA	NA	TRBV27	TRBJ2-1	ASGFRGSEQF
NA	NA	TRBV15	TRBJ2-2	ATTDGSTNTGELF
NA	TRBD2	TRBV7-2	NA	ASSASGDRYEQY
few	TRBD2	TRBV9	TRBJ2-3	ASSVRTGGLTDTQY
NA	NA	TRBV4-3	TRBJ2-3	ASSQDAFGGHTDTQY
NA	TRBD1	TRBV7-8	TRBJ2-7	ASSLGDRVSSYEQY
NA	NA	TRBV2	TRBJ2-7	ATRNRGGVYEQY
NA	NA	TRBV7-2	TRBJ1-2	ASSDQNRAGYT
once	NA	TRBV29-1	TRBJ2-5	SVEKGPETQY
NA	NA	TRBV10-3	TRBJ2-7	AISDKDYEQY
NA	NA	TRBV20-1	TRBJ2-4	SARDISSQNIQY
few	NA	TRBV5-1	TRBJ2-4	ASSLARTGDGKNIQY
few	TRBD1	TRBV4-2	TRBJ2-7	ASQGTGGYEQY
NA	NA	TRBV6-6	TRBJ1-2	ASSYRGGCT
NA	NA	TRBV3-1	TRBJ2-5	ASSPNPLGQETRY
NA	NA	TRBV3-1	TRBJ2-5	ASSQVLESQETQY